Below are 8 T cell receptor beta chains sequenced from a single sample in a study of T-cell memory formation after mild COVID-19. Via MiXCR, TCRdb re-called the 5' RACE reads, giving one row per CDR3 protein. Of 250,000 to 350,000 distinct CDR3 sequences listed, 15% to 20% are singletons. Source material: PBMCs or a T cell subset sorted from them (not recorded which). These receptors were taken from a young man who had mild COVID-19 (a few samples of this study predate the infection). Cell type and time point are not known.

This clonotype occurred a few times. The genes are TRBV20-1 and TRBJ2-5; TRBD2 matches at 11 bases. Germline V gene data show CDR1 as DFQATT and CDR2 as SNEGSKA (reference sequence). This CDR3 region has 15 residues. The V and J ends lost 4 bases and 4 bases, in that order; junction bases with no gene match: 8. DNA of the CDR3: TGCAGTGCTACTCTAGCGGGGGGCCGCGGAGAGACCCAGTACTTC. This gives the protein CSATLAGGRGETQYF.

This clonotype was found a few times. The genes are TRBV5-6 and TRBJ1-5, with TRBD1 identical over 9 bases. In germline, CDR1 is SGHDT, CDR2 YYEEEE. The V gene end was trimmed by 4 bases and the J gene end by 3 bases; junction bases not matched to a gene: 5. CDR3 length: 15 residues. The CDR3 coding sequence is TGTGCCAGCAGCGCAAGGACAGGGGCCAATCAGCCCCAGCATTTT. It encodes CASSARTGANQPQHF.

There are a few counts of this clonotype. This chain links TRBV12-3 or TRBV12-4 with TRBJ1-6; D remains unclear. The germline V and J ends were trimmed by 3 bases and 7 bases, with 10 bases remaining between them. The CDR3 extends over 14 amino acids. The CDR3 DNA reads TGTGCCAGCAGTTTCCGTGGTATGAATTCACCCCTCCACTTT. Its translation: CASSFRGMNSPLHF.

The CDR3 loop reads CSTPAGGGPYEQYV. In nucleotides, the CDR3 is TGCAGTACACCAGCGGGGGGAGGCCCCTACGAGCAGTACGTC. This sequence joins TRBV20-1 and TRBJ2-7; 9 bases are a match to TRBD2. With V trimmed by 8 bases and J by 2 bases, 10 bases remained unmatched. From germline, CDR1 is DFQATT and CDR2 SNEGSKA (reference sequence). The CDR3 sequence is 14 residues long.

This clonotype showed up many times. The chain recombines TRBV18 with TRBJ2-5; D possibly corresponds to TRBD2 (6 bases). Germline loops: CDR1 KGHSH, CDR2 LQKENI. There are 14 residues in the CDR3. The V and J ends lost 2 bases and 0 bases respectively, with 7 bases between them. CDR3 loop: CASSPAGNQETQYF. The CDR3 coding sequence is TGTGCCAGCTCACCAGCGGGGAACCAAGAGACCCAGTACTTC.

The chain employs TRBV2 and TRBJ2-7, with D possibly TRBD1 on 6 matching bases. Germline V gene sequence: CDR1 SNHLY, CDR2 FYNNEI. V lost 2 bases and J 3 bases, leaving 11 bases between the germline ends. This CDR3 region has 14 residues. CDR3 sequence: CASSEQGNYYEQYV. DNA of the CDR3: TGTGCCAGCAGTGAACAGGGGAACTACTACGAGCAGTACGTC.

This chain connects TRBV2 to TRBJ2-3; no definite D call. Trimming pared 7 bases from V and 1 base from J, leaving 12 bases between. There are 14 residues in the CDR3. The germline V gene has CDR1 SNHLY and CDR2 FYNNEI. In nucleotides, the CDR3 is TGTGCCAGCATCCTGGCGCAGGGCACAGATACGCAGTATTTT. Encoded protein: CASILAQGTDTQYF.

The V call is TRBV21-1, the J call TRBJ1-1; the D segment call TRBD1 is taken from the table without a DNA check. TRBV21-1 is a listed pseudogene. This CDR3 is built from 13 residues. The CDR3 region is CASSKASPPEAFF. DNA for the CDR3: TGTGCCAGCAGCAAAGCATCGCCCCCTGAAGCTTTCTTT.